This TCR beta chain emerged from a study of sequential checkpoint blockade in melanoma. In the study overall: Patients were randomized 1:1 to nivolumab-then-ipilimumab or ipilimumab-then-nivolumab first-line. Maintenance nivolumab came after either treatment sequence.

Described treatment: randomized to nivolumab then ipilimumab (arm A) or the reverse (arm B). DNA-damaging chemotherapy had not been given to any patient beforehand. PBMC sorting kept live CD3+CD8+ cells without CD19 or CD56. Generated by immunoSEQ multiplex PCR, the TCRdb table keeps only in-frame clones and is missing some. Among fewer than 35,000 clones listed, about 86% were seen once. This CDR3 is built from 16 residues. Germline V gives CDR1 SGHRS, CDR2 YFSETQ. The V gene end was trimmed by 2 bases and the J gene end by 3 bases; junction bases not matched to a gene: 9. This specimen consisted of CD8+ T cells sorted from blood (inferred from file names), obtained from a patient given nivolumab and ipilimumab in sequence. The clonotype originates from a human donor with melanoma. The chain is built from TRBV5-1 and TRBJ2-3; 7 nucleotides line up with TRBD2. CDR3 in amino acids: CASSFHPRERTDTQYF. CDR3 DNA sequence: TGCGCCAGCAGCTTCCATCCGCGGGAGAGGACAGATACGCAGTATTTT.